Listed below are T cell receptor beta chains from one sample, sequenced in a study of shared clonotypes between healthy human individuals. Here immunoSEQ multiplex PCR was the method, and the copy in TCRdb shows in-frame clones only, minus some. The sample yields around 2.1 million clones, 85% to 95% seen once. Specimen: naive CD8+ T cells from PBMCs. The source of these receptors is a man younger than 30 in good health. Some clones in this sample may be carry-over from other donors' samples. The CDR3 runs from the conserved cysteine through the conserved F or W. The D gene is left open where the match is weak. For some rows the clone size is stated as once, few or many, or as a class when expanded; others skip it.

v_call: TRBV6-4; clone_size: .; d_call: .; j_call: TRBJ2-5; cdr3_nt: TGTGCCGGGGTAGGGACCCAGTACTTC; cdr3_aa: CAGVGTQYF
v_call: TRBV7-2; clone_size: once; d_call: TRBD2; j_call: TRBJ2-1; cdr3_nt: TGTGCCAGCAGCTCCCGGACTAGCGGGAACTACAATGAGCAGTTCTTC; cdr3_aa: CASSSRTSGNYNEQFF
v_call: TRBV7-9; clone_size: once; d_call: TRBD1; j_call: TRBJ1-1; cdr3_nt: TGTGCCAGCAGCTTAACAAAGGGGGCTGGGACTGAAGCTTTCTTT; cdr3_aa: CASSLTKGAGTEAFF
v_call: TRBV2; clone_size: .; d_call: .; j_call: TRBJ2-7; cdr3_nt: TGTGCCAGCACCAGACCGGGTTACGAGCAGTACTTC; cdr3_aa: CASTRPGYEQYF
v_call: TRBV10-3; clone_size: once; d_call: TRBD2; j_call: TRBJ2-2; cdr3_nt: TGTGCCATCAGTGATCGGCTATCTAGCGGGAGGGAGTACGGGGAGCTGTTTTTT; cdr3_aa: CAISDRLSSGREYGELFF
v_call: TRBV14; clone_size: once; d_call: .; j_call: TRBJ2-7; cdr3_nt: TGTGCCAGCAGCCAAAGGGGCAGTTCGCAAGAGCAGTACTTC; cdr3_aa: CASSQRGSSQEQYF
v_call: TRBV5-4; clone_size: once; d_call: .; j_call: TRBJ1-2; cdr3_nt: TGTGCCAGCAGCTTAGACAAATCTAACTATGGCTACACCTTC; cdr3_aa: CASSLDKSNYGYTF
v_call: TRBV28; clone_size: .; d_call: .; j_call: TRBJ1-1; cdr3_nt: TGTGCCAGCAGTTCCCCCCGGAGAAGGGAAACTGAAGCTTTCTTT; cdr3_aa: CASSSPRRRETEAFF
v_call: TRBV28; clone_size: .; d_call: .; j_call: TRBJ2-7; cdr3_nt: TGTGCCAGCAGCCAAATAAGGCGCAGGGCGACCTACGAGCAGTACTTC; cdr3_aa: CASSQIRRRATYEQYF
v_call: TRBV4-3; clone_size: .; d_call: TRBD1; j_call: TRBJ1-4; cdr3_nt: TGCGCCAGCAGCCAAGTACAGGGGGCAGGTGAAAAACTGTTTTTT; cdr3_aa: CASSQVQGAGEKLFF
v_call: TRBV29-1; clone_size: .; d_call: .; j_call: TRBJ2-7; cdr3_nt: TGCAGCGTTGTAGGCAGCCACGAGCAGTACTTC; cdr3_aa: CSVVGSHEQYF
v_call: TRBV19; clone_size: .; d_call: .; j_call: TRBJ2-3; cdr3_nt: TGTGCCAGTAGGTGGGGAGCTATCAGCACAGATACGCAGTATTTT; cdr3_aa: CASRWGAISTDTQYF